A selection of T cell receptor beta chains follows, all from one sample in a study of PD-1 blockade in classical Hodgkin lymphoma. TCRdb's table, derived via immunoSEQ multiplex PCR, lists solely in-frame clones and lacks some. The sample has about 18,000 clones; over 70% are singletons. The sequencing used CD4+ T cells from blood, collected before the fourth cycle of nivolumab. The receptors stem from a human donor with classical Hodgkin lymphoma. Both conserved end residues are part of each CDR3. D genes are given only for firm matches. A clone size is listed for some rows: how often the clone was seen (once, few, many), or a class if it is expanded.

clone size	V gene	J gene	D gene	CDR3 DNA	CDR3 protein
-	TRBV18	TRBJ2-7	TRBD2	TGTGCCAGCTCACCACTGATGACTAGCGGTCCCACCTACGAGCAGTACTTC	CASSPLMTSGPTYEQYF
once	TRBV7-8	TRBJ1-4	TRBD1	TGTGCCAGCAGCAAACGACAGGGGTTTAATGAAAAACTGTTTTTT	CASSKRQGFNEKLFF
-	TRBV18	TRBJ1-1	TRBD1	TGTGCCAGCTCACCGGGACAGCTAGGGACCGCTGAAGCTTTCTTT	CASSPGQLGTAEAFF
-	TRBV6-5	TRBJ2-7	-	TGTGCCAGCAAAGACAGGCTCTACGAGCAGTACTTC	CASKDRLYEQYF
medium-sized	TRBV5-1	TRBJ1-2	-	TGCGCCAGCAGGGTAGCAGCAGCTACCTACTATGGCTACACCTTC	CASRVAAATYYGYTF
-	TRBV18	TRBJ2-7	TRBD2	TGTGCCAGCTCATCCGGACTAGCGGGAAAGAACGAGCAGTACTTC	CASSSGLAGKNEQYF
-	TRBV28	TRBJ2-5	TRBD2	TGTGCCAGCACCCACCCTGGACTAGCGGAACAAGAGACCCAGTACTTC	CASTHPGLAEQETQYF
once	TRBV5-1	TRBJ2-2	-	TGCGCCAGCAGCTTGGGGCAGGGAGTTACCGGGGAGCTGTTTTTT	CASSLGQGVTGELFF
-	TRBV5-6	TRBJ2-7	TRBD1	TGTGCCAGCAGCTATCGACAGGGCCACGAGCAGTACTTC	CASSYRQGHEQYF
-	TRBV28	TRBJ2-4	TRBD2	TGTGCCAGCAGTTTAAATAGGGCGGGAGTTCCCTTAGCCAAAAACATTCAGTACTTC	CASSLNRAGVPLAKNIQYF
-	TRBV11-2	TRBJ2-3	TRBD2	TGTGCCAGCAGCTTATACGGGGGGGATGGCACAGATACGCAGTATTTT	CASSLYGGDGTDTQYF
-	TRBV19	TRBJ1-3	-	TGTGCCAGTAGTATTGCCCAGGGAAGCTCTGGAAACACCATATATTTT	CASSIAQGSSGNTIYF
-	TRBV6-6	TRBJ1-1	-	TGTGCCAGCAGTTACTCGGGCAGGTACACTGAAGCTTTCTTT	CASSYSGRYTEAFF
-	TRBV5-1	TRBJ2-7	TRBD2	TGCGCCAGCAGCTTGGGTGGGACTAGCACCTACGAGCAGTACTTC	CASSLGGTSTYEQYF
-	TRBV6-4	TRBJ2-3	-	TGTGCCAGTCCATCCCCGACCTGGGACACCACTCTTTCTAGCACAGATACGCAGTATTTT	CASPSPTWDTTLSSTDTQYF
-	TRBV9	TRBJ2-7	TRBD2	TGTGCCAGCAGCGGCAATCCGACCGGGACTAGATCGTACGAGCAGTACTTC	CASSGNPTGTRSYEQYF
few	TRBV6-5	TRBJ1-1	-	TGTGCCACCTCGACCCCTGGGAAGGCTGAAGCTTTCTTT	CATSTPGKAEAFF
-	TRBV28	TRBJ2-3	TRBD2	TGTGCCAGCAGTTTATGGCTAGCGGGAGGGTCAGATACGCAGTATTTT	CASSLWLAGGSDTQYF
-	TRBV5-1	TRBJ1-2	TRBD1	TGCGCCAGCAGCTTGGGGGAGGGACAGAGCTATGGCTACACCTTC	CASSLGEGQSYGYTF
few	TRBV19	TRBJ2-2	-	TGTGCCAGTACCCAAAGGGACCGGGAGCTGTTTTTT	CASTQRDRELFF
-	TRBV5-1	TRBJ2-3	-	TGCGCCAGCAGCTCGAATAATCCAGATACGCAGTATTTT	CASSSNNPDTQYF
-	TRBV5-6	TRBJ2-7	-	TGTGCCAGCAGCTTAACAGCCGTCAATGCCGAGCAGTACTTC	CASSLTAVNAEQYF
-	TRBV11-2	TRBJ1-4	-	TGTGCCAGCAGCTTAGATTCCGTAAATGAAAAACTGTTTTTT	CASSLDSVNEKLFF
-	TRBV29-1	TRBJ1-4	-	TGCAGCGTCGGGGGGGCGCCGGGTGAAAAACTGTTTTTT	CSVGGAPGEKLFF
-	TRBV5-8	TRBJ2-3	-	TGTGCCAGCAGCTTTCTCAGGGGTACAGATACGCAGTATTTT	CASSFLRGTDTQYF
-	TRBV6-5	TRBJ2-1	TRBD2	TGTGCCAGCAGTTACCTAGGACTAGCGGGGGTGGGTGAGCAGTTCTTC	CASSYLGLAGVGEQFF
few	TRBV10-3	TRBJ2-5	TRBD2	TGTGCCACCGGGAGGGAGGCTCAAGAGACCCAGTACTTC	CATGREAQETQYF
few	TRBV28	TRBJ2-3	-	TGTGCCAGCGGGGAAAGCACAGATACGCAGTATTTT	CASGESTDTQYF
-	TRBV11-2	TRBJ1-3	-	TGTGCCAGCAGCTTACTGTACACCATATATTTT	CASSLLYTIYF
-	TRBV29-1	TRBJ2-1	-	TGCAGCGCCTCCCGGGTGTCCTACAATGAGCAGTTCTTC	CSASRVSYNEQFF
-	TRBV7-8	TRBJ2-7	-	TGTGCCAGCAGCCCATTTCAGCAGGGACCTAAGGCCTACGAGCAGTACTTC	CASSPFQQGPKAYEQYF
-	TRBV6-1	TRBJ1-1	-	TGTGCCAGCAGTGAAGGTCCAGGGCTCCCTGAAGCTTTCTTT	CASSEGPGLPEAFF
-	TRBV7-9	TRBJ2-5	TRBD2	TGTGCCAGCAGCCCTAGAGTTGGCGGGAGGGCCGCCGGGACCCAGTACTTC	CASSPRVGGRAAGTQYF
once	TRBV15	TRBJ2-1	TRBD2	TGTGCCACCAGCAAGGGCGGGAGGGGCGCCTACAATGAGCAGTTCTTC	CATSKGGRGAYNEQFF
-	TRBV6-1	TRBJ1-2	-	TGTGCCAGCAGTCGGGGGAACTATGGCTACACCTTC	CASSRGNYGYTF
few	TRBV10-3	TRBJ2-2	TRBD1	TGTGCCATCAGAGCCATGACAGGGACGAACACCGGGGAGCTGTTTTTT	CAIRAMTGTNTGELFF
-	TRBV10-3	TRBJ2-5	-	TGTGCCATCAGTGATACGTCGGGAGAGACCCAGTACTTC	CAISDTSGETQYF
-	TRBV10-3	TRBJ1-1	-	TGTGCCATCAGTGAGGTTAGGGGGGCTCTGAACACTGAAGCTTTCTTT	CAISEVRGALNTEAFF
-	TRBV7-8	TRBJ1-1	-	TGTGCCAGCAGCTTGGGGGCCCGAGCTTTCTTT	CASSLGARAFF
-	TRBV19	TRBJ2-1	-	TGTGCCAGTAGTATAGCTCCGGGGAAGGGCTCCTACAATGAGCAGTTCTTC	CASSIAPGKGSYNEQFF
-	TRBV2	TRBJ2-7	-	TGTGCCAGCAGTATCTCCTACGAGCAGTACTTC	CASSISYEQYF
-	TRBV19	TRBJ1-2	-	TGTGCCAGTAGGAGGTCTGAGGGGGGCTATGGCTACACCTTC	CASRRSEGGYGYTF
-	TRBV27	TRBJ1-2	-	TGTGCCAGCAGTTTCCGGGAACCGTCGCCCTATGGCTACACCTTC	CASSFREPSPYGYTF
-	TRBV4-1	TRBJ1-5	-	TGCGCCAGCGGCCGCGAAGTGTACAGCAATCAGCCCCAGCATTTT	CASGREVYSNQPQHF